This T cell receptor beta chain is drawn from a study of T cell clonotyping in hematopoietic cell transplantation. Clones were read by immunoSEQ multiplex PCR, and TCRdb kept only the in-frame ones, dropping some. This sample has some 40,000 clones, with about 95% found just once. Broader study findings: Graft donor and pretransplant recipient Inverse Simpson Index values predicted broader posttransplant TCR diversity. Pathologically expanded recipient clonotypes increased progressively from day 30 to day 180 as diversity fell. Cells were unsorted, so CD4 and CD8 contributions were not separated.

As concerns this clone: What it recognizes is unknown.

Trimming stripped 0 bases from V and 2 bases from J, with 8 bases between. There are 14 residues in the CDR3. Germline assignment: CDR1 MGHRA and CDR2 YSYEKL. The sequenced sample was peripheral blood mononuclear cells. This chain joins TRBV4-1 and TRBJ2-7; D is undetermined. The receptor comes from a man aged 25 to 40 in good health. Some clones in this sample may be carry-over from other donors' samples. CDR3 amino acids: CASSQESATYEQYF. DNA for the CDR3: TGCGCCAGCAGCCAAGAGTCCGCTACCTACGAGCAGTACTTC.